Listed below are T cell receptor beta chains from one sample, sequenced in a study of OX40 agonist ivuxolimab in advanced cancers. Using immunoSEQ multiplex PCR, the repertoire was profiled, and TCRdb retains in-frame clones only, with some absent. The sample contains about 40,000 clones, approximately 79% of which appear only once. This sample comprised CD4+ or CD8+ T cells sorted from blood, obtained in a trial of the OX40 agonist ivuxolimab. The receptors shown here come from an adult with an advanced solid tumor such as melanoma, head and neck, liver or kidney cancer. Both conserved end residues are trimmed from each CDR3. D genes are given only for firm matches.

TRBV11-3	TRBJ2-3	14	-	ASSPEFPQDTDTQY
TRBV18	TRBJ1-1	13	-	ASSPVQEMNTEAF
TRBV30	TRBJ1-5	13	-	AWSVPRVSNQPQH
TRBV11-2	TRBJ1-4	16	TRBD1	ASSSPGQGVSTNEKLF
TRBV7-2	TRBJ2-5	12	-	ASSLAGGGETQY
TRBV7-6	TRBJ2-1	12	-	ASSLEPDRAGQF
TRBV5-1	TRBJ2-1	10	-	ASSLLGEWQF
TRBV7-6	TRBJ1-5	12	-	ASSLAIDNQPQH
TRBV5-1	TRBJ2-7	13	-	ASSFQGSFSYEQY
TRBV27	TRBJ2-3	14	TRBD2	ASSTTSRRHTDTQY
TRBV30	TRBJ1-1	9	-	AWSVLGAAF
TRBV19	TRBJ1-4	13	-	ASRHRGATNEKLF
TRBV4-1	TRBJ2-7	14	-	ASSQEERGYDYEQY
TRBV6-5	TRBJ2-3	12	-	ASRGQGPTDTQY
TRBV5-5	TRBJ1-5	13	TRBD1	ASSLAGTANQPQH
TRBV7-6	TRBJ2-7	11	-	ASSLGTAYEQY
TRBV6-4	TRBJ2-2	14	-	ASSDHRRVGTGELF
TRBV27	TRBJ2-7	13	TRBD2	ASSQIAGRSYEQY
TRBV2	TRBJ1-2	11	-	ASSRDINYGYT
TRBV12-5	TRBJ1-1	9	-	ASGLDNEAF
TRBV29-1	TRBJ1-1	10	-	SVEGEAYEAF
TRBV18	TRBJ1-4	13	-	ASSPPQGSNEKLF
TRBV20-1	TRBJ2-1	9	-	SATAFNEQF
TRBV6-5	-	11	-	ASSIQWGYEQY
TRBV19	TRBJ1-1	15	-	ASSIVVDRASNTEAF
TRBV28	TRBJ1-5	18	-	ASSSRAFVTASNSNQPQH
TRBV4-1	TRBJ1-5	12	-	ASSQITWDQPQH
TRBV11-3	TRBJ2-1	12	-	ASSPRSSYNEQF
TRBV5-5	TRBJ2-7	12	-	ASSKSSTLGEQY
TRBV28	TRBJ2-1	11	-	ASSLDRYNEQF
TRBV12-5	TRBJ1-1	16	-	ASGLTSPGRRMNTEAF
TRBV11-2	TRBJ2-5	12	TRBD2	ASRALAGVETQY
TRBV11-2	TRBJ2-2	16	-	ASSLEPGTSGYTGELF
TRBV27	TRBJ1-2	15	TRBD1	ASSLRTGERWDYGYT
TRBV7-9	TRBJ1-4	13	TRBD1	ASSPNRGTGEKLF
TRBV7-8	TRBJ2-7	14	-	ASSLAIQVGPYEQY
TRBV30	TRBJ1-2	11	-	AWSPQGLYGYT
TRBV9	TRBJ2-7	12	TRBD2	ASSVGRGDYEQY
TRBV7-9	-	13	TRBD2	ASSLGGRMAYEQY
TRBV5-4	TRBJ2-2	15	-	ASGEDPGNVYTGELF
TRBV5-1	TRBJ2-3	13	-	ASSFAQGGTDTQY
TRBV27	TRBJ1-5	13	-	ASSTGTTIRGPQH
TRBV10-3	TRBJ2-5	14	TRBD2	AISESKRDSQETQY
TRBV7-2	TRBJ2-5	13	TRBD1	ASSTSTGFQETQY
TRBV2	TRBJ2-2	14	TRBD2	ASTDGLAENTGELF
TRBV10-3	TRBJ2-1	11	-	AISDLGGNEQF
TRBV7-7	TRBJ2-2	10	-	ASSTLRGELF
TRBV6-5	TRBJ2-3	12	-	ASSYRGAANTQY
TRBV5-6	TRBJ2-5	16	TRBD2	ASGHTSGRAVLGETQY
TRBV6-6	TRBJ1-6	13	TRBD1	ASRPQGDRNSPLH
TRBV27	TRBJ1-2	13	-	AVSVGAPGVYGYT
TRBV4-2	TRBJ1-6	15	-	ASSLEGGALSGSPLH
TRBV7-6	TRBJ2-7	12	-	ASSLGIGEHEQY